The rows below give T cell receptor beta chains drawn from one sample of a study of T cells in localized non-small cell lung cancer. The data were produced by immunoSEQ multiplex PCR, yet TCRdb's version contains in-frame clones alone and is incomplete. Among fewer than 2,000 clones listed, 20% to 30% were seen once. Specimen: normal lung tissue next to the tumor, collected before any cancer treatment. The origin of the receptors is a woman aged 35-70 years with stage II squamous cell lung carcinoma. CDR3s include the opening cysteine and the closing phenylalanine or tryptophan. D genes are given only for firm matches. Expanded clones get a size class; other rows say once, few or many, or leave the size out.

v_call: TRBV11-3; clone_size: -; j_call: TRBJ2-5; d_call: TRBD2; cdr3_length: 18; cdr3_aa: CASSSGASGRGYQETQYF; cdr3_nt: TGTGCCAGCAGCTCCGGGGCTAGCGGGAGGGGGTACCAAGAGACCCAGTACTTC
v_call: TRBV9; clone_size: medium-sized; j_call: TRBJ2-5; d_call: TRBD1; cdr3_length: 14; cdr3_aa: CASKKGADQETQYF; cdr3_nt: TGTGCCAGCAAGAAGGGGGCCGACCAAGAGACCCAGTACTTC
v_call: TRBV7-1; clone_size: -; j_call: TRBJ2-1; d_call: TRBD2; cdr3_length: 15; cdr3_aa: CASSLGLAGNNEQFF; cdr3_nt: TGTGCCAGCAGCTTGGGACTAGCGGGGAACAATGAGCAGTTCTTC
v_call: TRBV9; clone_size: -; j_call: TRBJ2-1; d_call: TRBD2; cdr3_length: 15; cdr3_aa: CASSSLAGSYNEQFF; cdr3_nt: TGTGCCAGCAGCTCGTTAGCGGGCTCCTACAATGAGCAGTTCTTC
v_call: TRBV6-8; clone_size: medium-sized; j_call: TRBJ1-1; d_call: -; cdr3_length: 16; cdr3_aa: CASSYPGGRTNTEAFF; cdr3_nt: TGTGCCAGCAGTTACCCCGGGGGGAGAACGAACACTGAAGCTTTCTTT
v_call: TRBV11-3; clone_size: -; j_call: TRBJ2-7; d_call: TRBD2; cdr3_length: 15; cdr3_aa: CASSSPGLASYEQYF; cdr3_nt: TGTGCCAGCAGCTCCCCGGGACTAGCGTCCTACGAGCAGTACTTC
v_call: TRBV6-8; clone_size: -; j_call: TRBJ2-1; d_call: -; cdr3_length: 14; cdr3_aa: CASSYLQGGSEQFF; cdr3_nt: TGTGCCAGCAGTTACCTACAGGGAGGATCAGAGCAGTTCTTC
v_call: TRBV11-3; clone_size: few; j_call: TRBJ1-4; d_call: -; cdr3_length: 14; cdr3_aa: CASSLTGTDEKLFF; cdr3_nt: TGTGCCAGCAGCCTTACAGGGACGGACGAAAAACTGTTTTTT
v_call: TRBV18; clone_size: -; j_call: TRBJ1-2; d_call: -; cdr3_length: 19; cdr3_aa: CASSPLGPQGGEANYGYTF; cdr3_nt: TGTGCCAGCTCACCACTGGGCCCACAGGGCGGCGAGGCTAACTATGGCTACACCTTC
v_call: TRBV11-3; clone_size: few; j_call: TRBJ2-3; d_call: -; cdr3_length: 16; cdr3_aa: CASSSVRRDSRDTQYF; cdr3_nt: TGTGCCAGCAGCTCCGTGCGGCGGGACTCAAGGGATACGCAGTATTTT
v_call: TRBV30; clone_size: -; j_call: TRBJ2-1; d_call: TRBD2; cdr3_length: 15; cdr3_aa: CAWSVISGSGNEQFF; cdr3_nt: TGTGCCTGGAGTGTAATCAGCGGGAGTGGTAATGAGCAGTTCTTC
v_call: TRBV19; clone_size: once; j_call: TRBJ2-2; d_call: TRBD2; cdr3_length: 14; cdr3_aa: CATRLAANTGELFF; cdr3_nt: TGTGCCACCCGACTAGCGGCGAACACCGGGGAGCTGTTTTTT
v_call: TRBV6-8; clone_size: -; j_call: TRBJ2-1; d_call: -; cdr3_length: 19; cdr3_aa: CASNLQRSGRTPYSDEQFF; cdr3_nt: TGTGCCAGCAATTTACAGCGTAGTGGGAGGACACCCTATAGCGATGAGCAGTTCTTC
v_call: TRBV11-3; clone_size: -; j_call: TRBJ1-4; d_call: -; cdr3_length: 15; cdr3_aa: CASSTGGSSNEKLFF; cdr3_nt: TGTGCCAGCAGCACCGGGGGGTCCTCTAATGAAAAACTGTTTTTT
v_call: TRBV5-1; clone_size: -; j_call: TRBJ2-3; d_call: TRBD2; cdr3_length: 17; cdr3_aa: CASSLRRTSGNTDTQYF; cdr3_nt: TGCGCCAGCAGCTTGCGGAGAACTAGCGGGAATACAGATACGCAGTATTTT
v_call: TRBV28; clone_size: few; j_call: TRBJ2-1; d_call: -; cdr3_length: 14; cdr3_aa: CASSHGTPYNEQFF; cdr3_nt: TGTGCCAGCAGTCATGGGACACCATACAATGAGCAGTTCTTC